These 23 T cell receptor beta chains share one sample of origin, sequenced in a study of CD8 T cell repertoires and HIV-1 epitope variants. TCRdb's copy holds only in-frame clones and misses some; the assay was immunoSEQ multiplex PCR. This table has tens of thousands of clones, around 67% appearing once. Material for sequencing was uncultured baseline CD8+ T cells from peripheral blood mononuclear cells (PBMCs). These receptors were obtained from a male donor with HIV.

The rearrangement links TRBV6-6 to TRBJ1-1; D call uncertain. CDR3 length: 15 residues. Germline CDR1 is MNHNY and CDR2 is SVGAGI (reference sequence). V was pared by 5 bases and J by 5 bases, with 18 bases between. The CDR3 sequence is CASSDGGLRGTEAFF. CDR3 bases: TGTGCCAGCAGTGACGGTGGGCTCCGGGGAACTGAAGCTTTCTTT.

This chain uses TRBV7-9 with TRBJ1-2; D call uncertain. Trimming took 3 bases from V and 4 from J, leaving 12 bases between them. From germline, CDR1 is SEHNR and CDR2 FQNEAQ (reference sequence). The CDR3 is 14 residues long. The CDR3 nucleotides are TGTGCCAGCAGCTTGGAGGGAATGGGCTATGGCTACACCTTC. This translates into CASSLEGMGYGYTF. Full variable domain (remainder filled in from reference TRBV7-9 and TRBJ1-2): DTGVSQNPRHKITKRGQNVTFRCDPISEHNRLYWYRQTLGQGPEFLTYFQNEAQLEKSRLLSDRFSAERPKGSFSTLEIQRTEQGDSAMYLCASSLEGMGYGYTFGSGTRLTVV.

J is TRBJ1-2 and V is TRBV5-1; D is unresolved. V lost 4 bases to trimming and J lost 3 bases, with 10 bases between them. Germline V gene lookup returns CDR1 SGHRS and CDR2 YFSETQ. The CDR3 is made up of 13 amino acids. The CDR3 loop is CASSTQADYGYTF. The CDR3 coding sequence is TGCGCCAGCAGCACCCAGGCTGACTATGGCTACACCTTC.

This chain joins TRBV28 and TRBJ2-7, with 13 bases matching TRBD2. V shed 7 bases and J 4 bases; nucleotides not matched to a gene: 4. The V gene's germline CDR1 is MDHEN and CDR2 SYDVKM. The CDR3 spans 14 residues. CDR3 nucleotides: TGTGCCAGCACCTGGACTAGCGGGAGTTACGAGCAGTACTTC. Its protein product is CASTWTSGSYEQYF.

The V call is TRBV6-5, the J call TRBJ1-5; D ambiguous. V lost 0 bases and J lost 6, with 6 bases in between. Per germline, CDR1 MNHEY and CDR2 SVGAGI. The CDR3 runs 13 residues. CDR3 loop: CASSYSGSQPQHF. The CDR3, as DNA: TGTGCCAGCAGTTACTCTGGCAGTCAGCCCCAGCATTTT.

The chain joins TRBV7-8 to TRBJ2-7; D is unclear. V was clipped by 5 bases and J by 9 bases, with 14 bases between them. The CDR3 covers 12 residues. Germline lookup yields CDR1 SGHVS and CDR2 FQNEAQ. This CDR3 reads CASSLGDLGQYF. CDR3 DNA sequence: TGTGCCAGCAGCCTGGGCGACCTTGGGCAGTACTTC. Full variable domain (missing parts from reference TRBV7-8 and TRBJ2-7): GAGVSQSPRYKVAKRGQDVALRCDPISGHVSLFWYQQALGQGPEFLTYFQNEAQLDKSGLPSDRFFAERPEGSVSTLKIQRTQQEDSAVYLCASSLGDLGQYFGPGTRLTVT.

This chain joins TRBV30 and TRBJ2-2, with 11 bases matching TRBD1. CDR3 length equals 13 residues. Trimming at V came to 5 bases and at J to 4 bases, leaving 0 bases not matched to a gene. Germline V lookup: CDR1 GTSNPN, CDR2 SVGIG (reference sequence). The CDR3 coding sequence is TGTGCCTGGGGGACAGGGGGCACCGGGGAGCTGTTTTTT. Protein: CAWGTGGTGELFF.

This chain connects TRBV19 to TRBJ1-1; the match to TRBD1 covers 7 bases. The J segment lost 6 bases and the V segment lost 10 bases, leaving 8 bases of the junction unmatched. Germline assignment: CDR1 LNHDA and CDR2 SQIVND (reference sequence). The CDR3 is made up of 12 amino acids. DNA of the CDR3: TGTGCCATCAGGGGGGAGGCTGCTGAAGCTTTCTTT. Encoded protein: CAIRGEAAEAFF.

This chain connects TRBV7-9 to TRBJ1-1; D is ambiguous. The CDR3 spans 15 residues. Looked up from germline, CDR1 is SEHNR and CDR2 is FQNEAQ (reference sequence). The germline V and J ends were trimmed by 5 bases and 1 base, with 14 bases remaining between them. The CDR3 is CASSPQAIPNTEAFF. In nucleotides, the CDR3 is TGTGCCAGCAGCCCCCAGGCGATCCCGAACACTGAAGCTTTCTTT.

The V gene is TRBV28, the J gene TRBJ2-1; 10 nucleotides match TRBD1. Germline V CDR1 and CDR2: MDHEN, SYDVKM. V lost 3 bases, J lost 2 bases, and 1 base stayed unmatched. The CDR3 runs 15 residues. This CDR3 is CASSLTGGPYNEQFF. DNA of the CDR3: TGTGCCAGCAGTTTGACAGGGGGCCCCTACAATGAGCAGTTCTTC.

The chain couples TRBV27 to TRBJ2-1; TRBD1 matches at 7 bases. J gave up 6 bases and V 2 bases, and 7 bases lay outside the gene matches. This CDR3 has 15 amino acids. CDR1 and CDR2 from the germline V gene are MNHEY and SMNVEV (reference sequence). The CDR3 sequence: CASSLPTGVRNEQFF. The DNA of the CDR3 is TGTGCCAGCAGTTTACCAACAGGGGTTCGCAATGAGCAGTTCTTC.

This clone came up many times. The V and J genes are TRBV5-1 and TRBJ2-7, with 11 nucleotides matching TRBD1. J was trimmed by 4 bases and V by 3 bases; bases with no gene match: 6. Germline V lookup: CDR1 SGHRS, CDR2 YFSETQ. The CDR3 consists of 15 residues. CDR3 in amino acids: CASSSTGTGGYEQYF. The CDR3 DNA reads as TGCGCCAGCAGCTCGACCGGGACAGGGGGATACGAGCAGTACTTC.

The chain recombines TRBV28 with TRBJ2-7; the D call may be TRBD1 or TRBD2 (8 bases each). The CDR3 runs to 15 residues. CDR1 is MDHEN and CDR2 is SYDVKM in the germline V gene. V gave up 8 bases and J gave up 2 bases, with 19 bases separating them. CDR3 loop: CASPGGAGGAYEQYF. The DNA for the CDR3 is TGTGCCAGCCCCGGGGGGGCAGGGGGCGCCTACGAGCAGTACTTC.

V is TRBV6-5 and J is TRBJ1-3; D ambiguous. V was clipped by 5 bases and J by 4 bases, with 12 bases between them. The CDR3 is made up of 14 amino acids. CDR1 is MNHEY and CDR2 is SVGAGI in the germline V gene. The CDR3 is CASSRTELGNTIYF. The CDR3 DNA reads TGTGCCAGCAGTCGGACGGAGCTGGGAAACACCATATATTTT.

This chain connects TRBV28 to TRBJ2-5; the D gene is possibly TRBD2 (5 bases). V gave up 3 bases and J gave up 4 bases, with 15 bases separating them. Per germline, CDR1 MDHEN and CDR2 SYDVKM. The CDR3 has 15 amino acids. The DNA for the CDR3 is TGTGCCAGCAGTTTTTATCGAGGGCGGAGAGAGACCCAGTACTTC. Protein product: CASSFYRGRRETQYF.

In its sample, this clone was seen once. V usage is TRBV9 and J usage is TRBJ1-3, with D unclear. The V gene's germline CDR1 is SGDLS and CDR2 YYNGEE. CDR3 length equals 17 residues. V dropped 0 bases and J dropped 2 bases, with 15 bases sitting between them. CDR3 in DNA: TGTGCCAGCAGCGTAGAAGCGGGTAAAATAACTGGAAACACCATATATTTT. This translates into CASSVEAGKITGNTIYF.

This chain joins TRBV5-1 and TRBJ1-3; D uncertain. Germline V lookup: CDR1 SGHRS, CDR2 YFSETQ. V was pared by 0 bases and J by 0 bases, with 10 bases between. This CDR3 is 16 amino acids long. CDR3 nucleotide sequence: TGCGCCAGCAGCTTGGCTGGCCAGAGCTCTGGAAACACCATATATTTT. As protein: CASSLAGQSSGNTIYF.

The chain uses TRBV4-1 and TRBJ1-2; D is possibly TRBD1 (5 bases). Germline V gives CDR1 MGHRA, CDR2 YSYEKL. V was cut by 1 base and J by 14 bases, with 11 bases left in between. This CDR3 comprises 11 residues. Here the CDR3 DNA reads TGCGCCAGCAGCCAAGTGGGACTTCTAACCTTC. Translating it yields CASSQVGLLTF.

The chain is built from TRBV6-5 and TRBJ2-5, with a possible D match to TRBD2 (6 bases). V was trimmed by 10 bases and J by 2 bases, leaving 14 bases between them. Germline V gene sequence: CDR1 MNHEY, CDR2 SVGAGI. The CDR3 extends over 13 amino acids. CDR3 coding DNA: TGTGCCACCGGGGACGGAGGGCAAGAGACCCAGTACTTC. Its protein is CATGDGGQETQYF.

V usage is TRBV6-5 and J usage is TRBJ2-7; a weak D match, TRBD2 (6 bases). CDR1 is MNHEY and CDR2 is SVGAGI in the germline V gene. This CDR3 is 11 amino acids long. Between the trimmed V and J ends, which lost 7 bases and 3 bases, there was a span of 7 bases. The CDR3 is CASMGGYEQYF. The CDR3 DNA sequence: TGTGCCAGCATGGGGGGCTACGAGCAGTACTTC.

The chain is built from TRBV4-2 and TRBJ1-5, with TRBD1 as a possible D gene (5 bases). CDR3 size: 15 residues. The V and J ends lost 1 base and 0 bases respectively, with 7 bases between them. CDR1 LGHNA and CDR2 YNFKEQ come from the germline V gene. CDR3 in amino acids: CASSQGGGSNQPQHF. The CDR3 DNA follows: TGTGCCAGCAGCCAAGGGGGCGGTAGCAATCAGCCCCAGCATTTT.

The chain links TRBV7-9 to TRBJ2-3; a possible D gene is TRBD1 (6 bases). V was trimmed by 2 bases and J by 0 bases, leaving 18 bases between them. The V gene's germline CDR1 is SEHNR and CDR2 FQNEAQ (reference sequence). The CDR3 is 18 residues long. The CDR3 sequence is CASSLRIGWQGSTDTQYF. The CDR3, as DNA: TGTGCCAGCAGCTTAAGGATCGGCTGGCAGGGGAGCACAGATACGCAGTATTTT. The whole variable domain, filled in from reference TRBV7-9 and TRBJ2-3, reads DTGVSQNPRHKITKRGQNVTFRCDPISEHNRLYWYRQTLGQGPEFLTYFQNEAQLEKSRLLSDRFSAERPKGSFSTLEIQRTEQGDSAMYLCASSLRIGWQGSTDTQYFGPGTRLTVL.

This clone came up a few times. The rearrangement uses TRBV18 and TRBJ1-6; no clear D. Looked up from germline, CDR1 is KGHSH and CDR2 is LQKENI. The CDR3 loop spans 16 amino acids. V was trimmed by 0 bases and J by 8 bases, leaving 14 bases between them. The chain's CDR3 is CASSPPSVLIDSPLHF. The CDR3 nucleotides read TGTGCCAGCTCACCACCGAGCGTCCTAATAGATTCACCCCTCCACTTT.